Only a few counts were recorded for the clone carrying this T cell receptor (beta chain). The germline gives CDR1 MNHEY, CDR2 SVGEGT. The CDR3 covers 16 residues. Trimming took off 2 bases at V and 1 base at J, with 14 bases between the two ends. Using its own MiXCR run on the 5' RACE reads, TCRdb lists one record per CDR3 protein. The repertoire holds roughly 100,000 distinct CDR3 sequences, with about an eighth as singletons. This sample is part of a study of early T cells in non-severe SARS-CoV-2 infection. The chain employs TRBV6-2 or TRBV6-3 and TRBJ1-1; no firm D call. This TCR was recovered from an adult who was a healthcare worker with PCR-confirmed SARS-CoV-2 infection or an uninfected control (not recorded which). The material sequenced was whole blood. CDR3 DNA: TGTGCCAGCAGTTACGCCTATAAACAGCCGAACACTGAAGCTTTCTTT. As protein: CASSYAYKQPNTEAFF.